Below, 19 T cell receptor beta chains from the same sample are listed, as sequenced in a study of blood T cell repertoires in COVID-19. The method was immunoSEQ multiplex PCR; TCRdb's version includes in-frame clones alone and lacks a portion of them. The sample lists about 240,000 clones, around four fifths occurring once. Input material: peripheral blood. These receptor sequences come from a man over 45 with acute or convalescent COVID-19.

This chain connects TRBV11-3 to TRBJ2-5; the D gene is possibly TRBD2 (6 bases). V was pared by 5 bases and J by 5 bases, with 9 bases between. The V gene's germline CDR1 is SGHNT and CDR2 YENEEA. This CDR3 is built from 12 residues. For the CDR3, the DNA is TGTGCCAGCAGCACAAGCGGGGAGACCCAGTACTTC. Amino acid sequence: CASSTSGETQYF. The entire variable domain, with the rest obtained from reference TRBV11-3 and TRBJ2-5, is as follows: EAGVVQSPRYKIIEKKQPVAFWCNPISGHNTLYWYLQNLGQGPELLIRYENEEAVDDSQLPKDRFSAERLKGVDSTLKIQPAELGDSAVYLCASSTSGETQYFGPGTRLLVL.

V usage is TRBV3-1 (or the pseudogene TRBV3-2) and J usage is TRBJ2-2; no clear D. Germline values: CDR1 LGHDT, CDR2 YNNKEL (reference sequence). This CDR3 comprises 15 residues. V lost 1 base to trimming and J lost 3 bases, with 9 bases between them. DNA of the CDR3: TGTGCCAGCAGCCAAGCCCAGCGAGACACCGGGGAGCTGTTTTTT. It translates to CASSQAQRDTGELFF.

The chain joins TRBV5-6 to TRBJ1-1; the match to TRBD1 covers 7 bases. The CDR3 consists of 14 residues. The germline V gene encodes CDR1 SGHDT and CDR2 YYEEEE. J lost 1 base, V lost 4 bases, and 4 bases had no gene match. The CDR3 region is CASSIGGSNTEAFF. The DNA for the CDR3 is TGTGCCAGCAGCATAGGGGGCTCGAACACTGAAGCTTTCTTT.

The rearrangement joins TRBV10-3 to TRBJ1-1, with no clear D. From germline, CDR1 is ENHRY and CDR2 SYGVKD. The CDR3 contains 12 residues. Trimming took off 8 bases at V and 7 bases at J, with 14 bases between the two ends. CDR3 amino acids: CAIRGDNREAFF. CDR3 nucleotides: TGTGCCATCCGGGGAGACAACCGTGAAGCTTTCTTT.

The V gene is TRBV7-9, the J gene TRBJ1-1; D unclear. Germline-derived CDR1 and CDR2 are SEHNR and FQNEAQ (reference sequence). Deletions cut 1 base from V and 5 bases from J, with 8 bases between. The CDR3 is 13 amino acids. The CDR3 spells CASSLVLGTEAFF. The CDR3 bases are TGTGCCAGCAGCTTAGTCCTAGGTACTGAAGCTTTCTTT.

This chain uses TRBV27 with TRBJ1-2; 9 bases are a match to TRBD1. V lost 3 bases and J lost 4; bases outside the gene matches: 3. The CDR3 is made up of 14 amino acids. Per germline, CDR1 MNHEY and CDR2 SMNVEV (reference sequence). CDR3 residues: CASSLNRGLYGYTF. The CDR3 bases are TGTGCCAGCAGTTTGAACAGGGGGCTCTATGGCTACACCTTC.

The rearrangement joins TRBV19 to TRBJ2-7, with 10 positions matching TRBD2. The CDR3 length is 15 residues. V lost 5 bases and J lost 4; bases outside the gene matches: 8. The V gene's germline CDR1 is LNHDA and CDR2 SQIVND (reference sequence). For the CDR3, the DNA is TGTGCCAGTAGTGGACTCCAGCGGGGGGGATACGAGCAGTACTTC. Translation gives CASSGLQRGGYEQYF.

The chain joins TRBV27 to TRBJ1-5, with D possibly matching TRBD1 (5 bases). V was clipped by 2 bases and J by 6 bases, with 14 bases between them. The CDR3 consists of 15 residues. Germline V gives CDR1 MNHEY, CDR2 SMNVEV (reference sequence). As DNA, the CDR3 is TGTGCCAGCAGTTTAAGGATCGGGGGTCGTCAGCCCCAGCATTTT. Encoded protein: CASSLRIGGRQPQHF.

This chain links TRBV4-1 with TRBJ1-5, with a possible D match to TRBD1 (5 bases). This CDR3 is built from 15 residues. The germline CDR1 and CDR2 sequences are MGHRA and YSYEKL. The V gene lost 0 bases and the J gene lost 5 bases, with 11 bases spanning the gap. CDR3 sequence (DNA): TGCGCCAGCAGCCAAGATTGGGGGGGATATCAGCCCCAGCATTTT. It yields the protein CASSQDWGGYQPQHF.

The rearrangement joins TRBV21-1 to TRBJ2-7; the table's D call, TRBD2, was not checked against the DNA. TRBV21-1 is a pseudogene segment. The CDR3 runs to 14 residues. The CDR3 spells CASSTRGGSYEQYF. CDR3 nucleotide sequence: TGTGCCAGCAGCACCCGGGGAGGCTCCTACGAGCAGTACTTC.

The gene calls are TRBV18 and TRBJ1-4; tentatively, D is TRBD1 (6 bases). Germline CDR1 and CDR2: KGHSH and LQKENI. CDR3 length: 15 amino acids. Trimming cost V 3 bases and J 1 base, with 9 bases left between them. The CDR3 DNA follows: TGTGCCAGCTCACCGAACAGGGAAACTAATGAAAAACTGTTTTTT. Residues: CASSPNRETNEKLFF.

This clone was observed a handful of times. V and J are TRBV27 and TRBJ2-1; TRBD2 aligns across 9 bases. The CDR3 consists of 17 residues. V shed 5 bases, J shed 5 bases, and the junction held 13 bases outside the gene matches. CDR1 MNHEY and CDR2 SMNVEV come from the germline V gene (reference sequence). The CDR3 sequence is CASSAEAAGLANNEQFF. The DNA for the CDR3 is TGTGCCAGCAGTGCCGAAGCCGCGGGACTAGCCAACAATGAGCAGTTCTTC.

The rearrangement links TRBV7-8 to TRBJ2-1; TRBD2 matches at 12 bases. The ends lost 3 bases at V and 9 bases at J; junction bases unmatched: 6. Germline assignment: CDR1 SGHVS and CDR2 FQNEAQ. The CDR3 is made up of 15 amino acids. In DNA form, the CDR3 reads TGTGCCAGCAGCTTGGGAACGACTAGCGGGAGTGAGCAGTTCTTC. Protein sequence: CASSLGTTSGSEQFF.

This clone came up a few times. The J gene is TRBJ1-2, the V gene TRBV14; no reliable D call. Trimming shortened V by 4 bases and J by 8 bases, and 17 bases separated the two germline ends. Per germline, CDR1 SGHDN and CDR2 FVKESK. CDR3 length equals 14 residues. The CDR3 protein is CASSLGTFREGYTF. Here the CDR3 DNA reads TGTGCCAGCAGCCTAGGAACGTTCCGGGAGGGCTACACCTTC.

A note on this clone: Germline and junction disagree at one end, which may indicate a read error. CDR3 coding DNA: TGTGCTAGCAGCTGGGGGGAAACCGGGGAGCTGTTTTTT. It is translated as CASSWGETGELFF. This chain links TRBV7-7 with TRBJ2-2; tentative D call: TRBD2 (6 bases). Germline CDR1 reads SSHAT; CDR2 reads FNYEAQ (reference sequence). CDR3 length: 13 amino acids.

The J gene is TRBJ2-2, the V gene TRBV7-9; D possibly corresponds to TRBD1 (7 bases). With 5 bases removed from V and 3 bases from J, the gap between germline ends came to 10 bases. Germline V gene data show CDR1 as SEHNR and CDR2 as FQNEAQ (reference sequence). This CDR3 region has 14 residues. Written as DNA, the CDR3 is TGTGCCAGCAGCGGCAGGGGGGACACCGGGGAGCTGTTTTTT. Translating gives CASSGRGDTGELFF.

V gene TRBV18 combines with J gene TRBJ2-3; TRBD2 agrees at 9 bases. Germline V gene sequence: CDR1 KGHSH, CDR2 LQKENI. The CDR3 has 16 amino acids. J lost 0 bases, V lost 1 base, and 2 bases had no gene match. CDR3 in DNA: TGTGCCAGCTCACCACGACTAGCGGAGAGCACAGATACGCAGTATTTT. Translation gives CASSPRLAESTDTQYF.

The gene calls are TRBV5-1 and TRBJ1-2, with 7 bases identical to TRBD1. The CDR3 loop spans 15 amino acids. With V trimmed by 5 bases and J by 0 bases, 7 bases remained unmatched. Germline values: CDR1 SGHRS, CDR2 YFSETQ. The DNA of the CDR3 is TGCGCCAGCAGTTCCGGGACAGCTCCTAACTATGGCTACACCTTC. It is translated as CASSSGTAPNYGYTF.

The chain couples TRBV30 to TRBJ1-4; D is uncertain. Germline V gene lookup returns CDR1 GTSNPN and CDR2 SVGIG (reference sequence). CDR3 size: 17 residues. V was pared by 0 bases and J by 0 bases, with 14 bases between. The CDR3 DNA reads TGTGCCTGGAGTGTACTCCCTTACGGGACAACTAATGAAAAACTGTTTTTT. This sequence encodes CAWSVLPYGTTNEKLFF.